These 32 T cell receptor beta chains came from one sample sequenced in a study of blood T cell repertoires in COVID-19. Method: immunoSEQ multiplex PCR; TCRdb's copy keeps in-frame clones and lacks some. The sample carries tens of thousands of clones, approximately 83% recorded once. The sequenced sample was peripheral blood. Receptors were obtained from a woman aged 55-69 years with acute or convalescent COVID-19.

This rearrangement joins TRBV6-5 to TRBJ1-1, with D maybe TRBD1 (5 bases). Germline V gene lookup returns CDR1 MNHEY and CDR2 SVGAGI. V lost 0 bases, J lost 2 bases, and 7 bases lay in between. This CDR3 is 14 amino acids long. The CDR3, as DNA: TGTGCCAGCAGTTACTCAGGGGCTAACACTGAAGCTTTCTTT. Translating it yields CASSYSGANTEAFF.

The V and J genes are TRBV7-8 and TRBJ1-5, with D tentatively TRBD1 (6 bases). V lost 1 base, J lost 4 bases, and 8 bases lay in between. Germline CDR1 is SGHVS and CDR2 is FQNEAQ. The CDR3 covers 14 residues. In DNA form, the CDR3 reads TGTGCCAGCAGCTTAGGGACAGATAATCAGCCCCAGCATTTT. Translated, it gives CASSLGTDNQPQHF.

The V and J genes are TRBV6-4 and TRBJ2-1, with 7 nucleotides matching TRBD1. CDR1 is MRHNA, CDR2 SNTAGT, per germline. This CDR3 region has 13 residues. The V and J ends lost 5 bases and 5 bases, in that order; junction bases with no gene match: 3. This chain's CDR3 is CASSSGTDNEQFF. The CDR3 coding sequence is TGTGCCAGCAGTTCCGGGACAGACAATGAGCAGTTCTTC.

V is TRBV27 and J is TRBJ2-1; TRBD2 agrees at 9 bases. The CDR3 is 19 residues long. Germline V CDR1 and CDR2: MNHEY, SMNVEV (reference sequence). V gave up 3 bases and J gave up 2 bases; unmatched junction bases: 14. The CDR3 protein is CASSLRRGGPRGTYNEQFF. Here the CDR3 DNA reads TGTGCCAGCAGTTTGAGGCGGGGGGGACCGAGGGGTACCTACAATGAGCAGTTCTTC.

The chain joins TRBV3-1 (or the pseudogene TRBV3-2) to TRBJ1-2; D gene uncertain. The CDR3 has 14 residues. With 4 bases removed from V and 2 bases from J, the gap between germline ends came to 11 bases. CDR1 and CDR2 from the germline V gene are LGHDT and YNNKEL (reference sequence). The chain's CDR3 is CASSRVSGNYGYTF. The CDR3 nucleotides read TGTGCCAGCAGCCGGGTCTCGGGGAACTATGGCTACACCTTC.

The chain recombines TRBV2 with TRBJ1-5, with TRBD1 matching over 8 bases. In germline, CDR1 is SNHLY, CDR2 FYNNEI. The J segment lost 0 bases and the V segment lost 7 bases, leaving 8 bases of the junction unmatched. There are 16 residues in the CDR3. The CDR3 is CASKGRGLSSNQPQHF. The CDR3 DNA sequence: TGTGCCAGCAAGGGCAGGGGGCTCAGTAGCAATCAGCCCCAGCATTTT.

This chain links TRBV10-3 with TRBJ2-6; 8 bases fit TRBD1. The junction had 14 bases not matched to a gene; V was cut back by 0 bases and J by 4 bases. Germline V gene lookup returns CDR1 ENHRY and CDR2 SYGVKD. This CDR3 has 20 amino acids. The CDR3 DNA sequence: TGTGCCATCAGTGAGTCGATAGGGGCAGGGGGCGCCGCCGGGGCCAACGTCCTGACTTTC. It translates to CAISESIGAGGAAGANVLTF.

The chain recombines TRBV2 with TRBJ2-7; a weak D match, TRBD1 (6 bases). The CDR3 spans 14 residues. V shed 6 bases and J shed 2 bases, with 14 bases lying between them. Per the germline V gene, CDR1 is SNHLY and CDR2 is FYNNEI. The CDR3 is CASRDRAAAYEQYF. The CDR3 DNA reads as TGTGCCAGCAGGGACAGAGCAGCCGCCTACGAGCAGTACTTC.

V gene TRBV30 combines with J gene TRBJ1-2; the match to TRBD1 covers 9 bases. Looked up from germline, CDR1 is GTSNPN and CDR2 is SVGIG (reference sequence). V lost 7 bases and J lost 6; bases outside the gene matches: 21. CDR3 size: 17 residues. CDR3: CASLISGTGRGFNGYTF. In DNA form, the CDR3 reads TGTGCCTCCCTGATATCCGGGACAGGGAGAGGATTCAATGGCTACACCTTC.

The CDR3 bases are TGTGCCATCAGTGTTGGGACAGGTACTGCCTACGAGCAGTACTTC. It yields the protein CAISVGTGTAYEQYF. J is TRBJ2-7 and V is TRBV10-3; 8 nucleotides match TRBD1. Trimming removed 4 bases from V and 2 bases from J; junction bases left unmatched: 7. The CDR3 loop spans 15 amino acids. Germline CDR1 is ENHRY and CDR2 is SYGVKD.

CDR3 in amino acids: CASSVQGGNTEAFF. The CDR3 DNA reads as TGTGCCAGCAGTGTCCAGGGGGGGAACACTGAAGCTTTCTTT. The J gene is TRBJ1-1, the V gene TRBV9; 7 positions agree with TRBD1. CDR3 length equals 14 residues. V was clipped by 5 bases and J by 1 base; unmatched bases: 5. Germline loops: CDR1 SGDLS, CDR2 YYNGEE.

This rearrangement joins TRBV5-1 to TRBJ2-7, with 12 nucleotides matching TRBD2. V lost 1 base and J lost 4; bases outside the gene matches: 0. CDR3 length equals 14 residues. CDR1 and CDR2 (germline): SGHRS, YFSETQ. CDR3 DNA sequence: TGCGCCAGCAGCTTGACTAGCGGGGGGTACGAGCAGTACTTC. It translates to CASSLTSGGYEQYF.

The chain couples TRBV5-1 to TRBJ2-5; TRBD1 matches 7 bases. The CDR3 runs to 16 residues. Germline V gives CDR1 SGHRS, CDR2 YFSETQ. V lost 2 bases to trimming and J lost 2 bases; unmatched junction nucleotides: 9. The CDR3 DNA sequence: TGCGCCAGCAGCTTAAGGACAGGTAGTAGGCAAGAGACCCAGTACTTC. Amino acids: CASSLRTGSRQETQYF.

The sample holds a few counts of this clone. The rearrangement links TRBV6-5 to TRBJ2-1; 7 bases fit TRBD2. Losses at the gene ends were 5 bases for V and 7 bases for J; bases not matched to a gene: 8. CDR1 is MNHEY and CDR2 is SVGAGI in the germline V gene. The length of the CDR3 is 14 residues. CDR3 DNA: TGTGCCAGCAGTAGAAGCGGGGCGGGGAATGAGCAGTTCTTC. It yields the protein CASSRSGAGNEQFF.

The rearrangement links TRBV7-9 to TRBJ1-4; tentative D call: TRBD1 (6 bases). The ends were cut back, 3 bases at V and 8 bases at J, with 13 bases in the middle. The CDR3 consists of 14 residues. The germline gives CDR1 SEHNR, CDR2 FQNEAQ (reference sequence). In nucleotides, the CDR3 is TGTGCCAGCAGCTTTCGGGACATGGGGGAAAAACTGTTTTTT. Translation: CASSFRDMGEKLFF. The full variable domain, rest sourced from reference TRBV7-9 and TRBJ1-4, is DTGVSQNPRHKITKRGQNVTFRCDPISEHNRLYWYRQTLGQGPEFLTYFQNEAQLEKSRLLSDRFSAERPKGSFSTLEIQRTEQGDSAMYLCASSFRDMGEKLFFGSGTQLSVL.

This rearrangement joins TRBV9 to TRBJ2-1, with 8 positions matching TRBD2. Germline CDR1 is SGDLS and CDR2 is YYNGEE. The CDR3 is 15 amino acids. The V and J ends lost 4 bases and 1 base, in that order; junction bases with no gene match: 4. CDR3 bases: TGTGCCAGCAGCTCGGGACTAGGATCCTACAATGAGCAGTTCTTC. Residues: CASSSGLGSYNEQFF.

This clone was seen more than once but under ten times. The gene calls are TRBV6-4 and TRBJ2-3; 9 bases agree with TRBD2. V shed 0 bases, J shed 0 bases, and the junction held 1 base outside the gene matches. This CDR3 comprises 16 residues. From germline, CDR1 is MRHNA and CDR2 SNTAGT. The CDR3, as DNA: TGTGCCAGCAGTGACTCAGCGGGGGGAAGCACAGATACGCAGTATTTT. Encoded protein: CASSDSAGGSTDTQYF.

In regard to this clone: Other DNA sequences within the sample encode an identical CDR3. V usage is TRBV20-1 and J usage is TRBJ2-7; D not resolved. The CDR3 sequence is 11 residues long. Trimming took 3 bases from V and 5 from J, leaving 8 bases between them. CDR1 and CDR2 from the germline V gene are DFQATT and SNEGSKA (reference sequence). The CDR3 DNA reads as TGCAGTGCTAGTTCAGGCCACGAGCAGTACTTC. This translates into CSASSGHEQYF.

The V call is TRBV7-2, the J call TRBJ2-1, with D possibly being TRBD2 (5 bases). This CDR3 contains 16 residues. Germline V gene sequence: CDR1 SGHTA, CDR2 FQGNSA. V was shortened by 3 bases and J by 7 bases, with 19 bases between the two germline ends. The CDR3 nucleotides are TGTGCCAGCAGCTTCGGTCAGCCGGGAAAGAAAAATGAGCAGTTCTTC. Translating gives CASSFGQPGKKNEQFF.

The rearrangement links TRBV5-1 to TRBJ2-7; 8 bases map to TRBD1. This CDR3 has 15 residues. Germline CDR1 is SGHRS and CDR2 is YFSETQ. V shed 4 bases and J 4 bases; nucleotides not matched to a gene: 10. The CDR3 nucleotides read TGCGCCAGCAGCCCTAGGACAGGGCAGGGTTACGAGCAGTACTTC. Translating it yields CASSPRTGQGYEQYF.

This chain links TRBV6-5 with TRBJ2-7; no definite D call. CDR1 is MNHEY, CDR2 SVGAGI, per germline. V was clipped by 4 bases and J by 1 base, with 5 bases between them. The length of the CDR3 is 12 residues. The CDR3 protein is CASSSYSYEQYF. The CDR3 bases are TGTGCCAGCAGTTCGTATTCCTACGAGCAGTACTTC.

Here the CDR3 reads CASSVGWDYYGYTF. The DNA for the CDR3 is TGTGCCAGCAGCGTAGGGTGGGACTACTATGGCTACACCTTC. The chain joins TRBV9 to TRBJ1-2, with D tentatively TRBD1 (5 bases). Germline loops: CDR1 SGDLS, CDR2 YYNGEE. The CDR3 length is 14 residues. Trimming shortened V by 0 bases and J by 3 bases, and 9 bases separated the two germline ends. The variable domain in full, completed from reference TRBV9 and TRBJ1-2, reads DSGVTQTPKHLITATGQRVTLRCSPRSGDLSVYWYQQSLDQGLQFLIQYYNGEERAKGNILERFSAQQFPDLHSELNLSSLELGDSALYFCASSVGWDYYGYTFGSGTRLTVV.

The gene calls are TRBV25-1 and TRBJ1-2; TRBD1 matches at 9 bases. The ends lost 3 bases at V and 5 bases at J; junction bases unmatched: 4. Germline V gives CDR1 MGHDK, CDR2 SYGVNS. The CDR3 is 14 amino acids. For the CDR3, the DNA is TGTGCCAGCAGTGATATAGGGACAGGGTATGGCTACACCTTC. The encoded protein is CASSDIGTGYGYTF.

The chain combines TRBV19 with TRBJ2-2, with TRBD2 matching 7 bases. The CDR3 covers 14 residues. Looked up from germline, CDR1 is LNHDA and CDR2 is SQIVND (reference sequence). V gave up 6 bases and J gave up 9 bases; unmatched junction bases: 10. CDR3 region: CASSQGGVSWELFF. The CDR3 nucleotides read TGTGCCAGTAGCCAGGGAGGGGTGAGCTGGGAGCTGTTTTTT. Full variable domain (outside the CDR3, taken from reference TRBV19 and TRBJ2-2): DGGITQSPKYLFRKEGQNVTLSCEQNLNHDAMYWYRQDPGQGLRLIYYSQIVNDFQKGDIAEGYSVSREKKESFPLTVTSAQKNPTAFYLCASSQGGVSWELFFGEGSRLTVL.

The J gene is TRBJ1-5, the V gene TRBV23-1; D perhaps matches TRBD1 (5 bases). TRBV23-1 is assigned to the ORF class and has an uncertain function. This CDR3 is 18 amino acids long. The V end lost 8 bases, the J end lost 0 bases, and 23 bases lay between the germline ends. CDR3 sequence (DNA): TGCGCCAGCGCACGTCGCCCACAGGACAACCGTAGCAATCAGCCCCAGCATTTT. It specifies CASARRPQDNRSNQPQHF.

This clone appeared once. In nucleotides, the CDR3 is TGTGCCAGCAGACCACAGGGAGTAGGGACTGAAGCTTTCTTT. Encoded protein: CASRPQGVGTEAFF. The gene calls are TRBV5-5 and TRBJ1-1; TRBD1 might be the D (6 bases). CDR3 length: 14 residues. V lost 5 bases, J lost 5 bases, and 16 bases lay in between. Per the germline V gene, CDR1 is SGHKS and CDR2 is YYEKEE (reference sequence).

The rearrangement joins TRBV29-1 to TRBJ2-7, with 8 bases fitting TRBD2. J was trimmed by 4 bases and V by 3 bases; bases with no gene match: 2. The germline gives CDR1 SQVTM, CDR2 ANQGSEA. The CDR3 loop spans 12 amino acids. The CDR3 DNA sequence: TGCAGCGTTGATTCGGGGGGGTACGAGCAGTACTTC. This sequence encodes CSVDSGGYEQYF.

This chain links TRBV28 with TRBJ2-7; 9 nucleotides align to TRBD1. CDR1 is MDHEN and CDR2 is SYDVKM in the germline V gene. V lost 6 bases to trimming and J lost 5 bases; unmatched junction nucleotides: 5. CDR3 length: 13 residues. The chain's CDR3 is CASRGQGTNEQYF. The CDR3 nucleotides read TGTGCCAGCAGGGGACAGGGTACTAACGAGCAGTACTTC.

The chain combines TRBV6-6 with TRBJ2-5, with D tentatively TRBD1 (6 bases). V was clipped by 7 bases and J by 5 bases, with 14 bases between them. CDR1 is MNHNY, CDR2 SVGAGI, per germline (reference sequence). The CDR3 has 13 residues. The CDR3 here is CASTDTGKETQYF. In DNA, the CDR3 is TGTGCCAGCACCGACACAGGGAAGGAGACCCAGTACTTC.

V and J are TRBV6-5 and TRBJ1-6; 7 bases match TRBD1. This CDR3 comprises 15 residues. Per germline, CDR1 MNHEY and CDR2 SVGAGI. Unmatched junction bases numbered 5, after V lost 2 bases and J lost 7 bases. The CDR3 sequence is CASSYVQGVNSPLHF. CDR3 coding DNA: TGTGCCAGCAGTTACGTCCAGGGGGTAAATTCACCCCTCCACTTT.

This chain links TRBV6-5 with TRBJ2-5; TRBD1 agrees at 9 bases. The length of the CDR3 is 15 residues. The V gene end was trimmed by 11 bases and the J gene end by 6 bases; junction bases not matched to a gene: 16. The germline V gene encodes CDR1 MNHEY and CDR2 SVGAGI. The CDR3 coding sequence is TGTGCCCTCCCCGGGCGGGACAGGGTTGAGAAGACCCAGTACTTC. Protein product: CALPGRDRVEKTQYF.

The CDR3, as DNA: TGTGCCAGCAGCCGCCTGACAGGGGGTCAAAACATTCAGTACTTC. This sequence encodes CASSRLTGGQNIQYF. This sequence joins TRBV14 and TRBJ2-4; TRBD1 matches 9 bases. V lost 4 bases to trimming and J lost 5 bases; unmatched junction nucleotides: 6. The CDR3 is 15 residues long. Per the germline V gene, CDR1 is SGHDN and CDR2 is FVKESK.